Listed below are T cell receptor beta chains from one sample, sequenced in a study of glioma-infiltrating T cells after dendritic cell vaccination. Assay: immunoSEQ multiplex PCR; the TCRdb copy retains only in-frame clones and omits some. The repertoire holds fewer than 95,000 clones, with 85% as singletons. The sequences come from blood, collected after dendritic cell vaccination. Source of these receptors: a human donor with glioblastoma. Both conserved end residues are part of each CDR3. D genes are given only for firm matches. Clone size, where shown, is once, few, many, or a class for clones that have expanded.

cdr3_aa | cdr3_nt | j_call | d_call | v_call | clone_size
CASSQDGFAAGGWDTQYF | TGCGCCAGCAGCCAAGATGGATTCGCGGCGGGGGGTTGGGATACGCAGTATTTT | TRBJ2-3 | TRBD2 | TRBV4-3 | -
CASSEVSDQETQYF | TGTGCCAGCAGTGAAGTAAGCGACCAAGAGACCCAGTACTTC | TRBJ2-5 | - | TRBV2 | -
CASSYPGHGGEKLFF | TGTGCCAGCAGTTACCCGGGACACGGCGGGGAAAAACTGTTTTTT | TRBJ1-4 | - | TRBV6-5 | -
CASSRYTEAFF | TGTGCCAGCAGTCGCTATACTGAAGCTTTCTTT | TRBJ1-1 | - | TRBV6-1 | few
CASSQGDRAYNSPLHF | TGCGCTAGCAGCCAGGGGGACAGGGCCTATAATTCACCCCTCCACTTT | TRBJ1-6 | TRBD1 | TRBV4-3 | -
CASSSAGLAGDTDTQYF | TGTGCCAGCAGCTCCGCGGGACTAGCGGGGGACACAGATACGCAGTATTTT | TRBJ2-3 | TRBD2 | TRBV28 | -
CASSYSGDSSYGYTF | TGTGCCAGCAGTTACTCGGGCGACAGCTCCTATGGCTACACCTTC | TRBJ1-2 | - | TRBV6-6 | once
CASSPEGANYGYTF | TGCGCCAGCAGCCCGGAGGGAGCTAACTATGGCTACACCTTC | TRBJ1-2 | - | TRBV5-1 | -
CASGAGTGVTEAFF | TGTGCCAGCGGGGCCGGGACAGGGGTTACTGAAGCTTTCTTT | TRBJ1-1 | TRBD1 | TRBV25-1 | once
CASSPGGLDTEAFF | TGCGCCAGCAGCCCCGGGGGGCTGGACACTGAAGCTTTCTTT | TRBJ1-1 | - | TRBV5-1 | -
CASRSYGGTEAFF | TGTGCCAGTAGGTCATACGGCGGCACTGAAGCTTTCTTT | TRBJ1-1 | - | TRBV19 | -
CASRLDRGNQPQHF | TGTGCCAGCAGACTTGACAGGGGCAATCAGCCCCAGCATTTT | TRBJ1-5 | TRBD1 | TRBV2 | once
CASSRTSGSYEQYF | TGTGCCAGCAGTAGAACTAGCGGGAGTTACGAGCAGTACTTC | TRBJ2-7 | TRBD2 | TRBV6-5 | -
CASSLALLASSYEQYF | TGTGCCAGCAGCTTAGCCCTACTAGCGAGCTCCTACGAGCAGTACTTC | TRBJ2-7 | TRBD2 | TRBV7-6 | once
CSVEVEAIANYGYTF | TGCAGCGTTGAAGTCGAGGCGATAGCTAACTATGGCTACACCTTC | TRBJ1-2 | - | TRBV29-1 | -
CASRGVLGQGNEQFF | TGTGCCAGCAGGGGGGTCTTGGGACAGGGCAATGAGCAGTTCTTC | TRBJ2-1 | TRBD1 | TRBV27 | -
CASGTLSSYNEQFF | TGTGCCAGCGGGACATTGAGCTCCTACAATGAGCAGTTCTTC | TRBJ2-1 | - | TRBV25-1 | few
CASSSSRELFEQYF | TGTGCCAGCAGTTCCTCCAGGGAACTCTTCGAGCAGTACTTC | TRBJ2-7 | - | TRBV27 | -
CASSLRSGTLSYEQYF | TGTGCCAGCAGCTTGAGATCAGGAACCCTTTCCTACGAGCAGTACTTC | TRBJ2-7 | - | TRBV5-6 | -
CASSHPSGSFDEQYF | TGCGCCAGCAGCCACCCTAGCGGGAGTTTCGACGAGCAGTACTTC | TRBJ2-7 | TRBD2 | TRBV4-1 | -
CASSLGQGDYEQYF | TGTGCCAGCAGCCTGGGACAGGGGGACTACGAGCAGTACTTC | TRBJ2-7 | TRBD1 | TRBV13 | -
CASSSPGTDTQYF | TGTGCCAGCAGTTCACCGGGCACAGATACGCAGTATTTT | TRBJ2-3 | - | TRBV6-5 | -
CATSPRGDFSGANVLTF | TGTGCCACCTCCCCCAGGGGTGACTTCTCTGGGGCCAACGTCCTGACTTTC | TRBJ2-6 | - | TRBV15 | -
CASSSQYALQGADGYTF | TGTGCCAGCAGTTCCCAATACGCCTTACAGGGAGCTGATGGCTACACCTTC | TRBJ1-2 | - | TRBV28 | -
CASSAGAGQGLHEQYF | TGCGCCAGCAGCGCGGGGGCGGGACAGGGCCTCCACGAGCAGTACTTC | TRBJ2-7 | TRBD1 | TRBV5-1 | -
CAWERVIGDIQYF | TGTGCCTGGGAGAGGGTCATAGGTGACATTCAGTACTTC | TRBJ2-4 | - | TRBV30 | -
CASSSYAFSGGTSYEQYF | TGTGCCAGCAGCTCCTACGCCTTTAGCGGGGGGACCTCCTACGAGCAGTACTTC | TRBJ2-7 | TRBD2 | TRBV7-2 | -
CASRRLAELYNEQFF | TGCGCCAGCAGACGACTAGCGGAGCTCTACAATGAGCAGTTCTTC | TRBJ2-1 | TRBD2 | TRBV5-1 | -
CAASRTSGRTSTDTQYF | TGTGCCGCCTCCCGGACTAGCGGGAGGACTAGCACAGATACGCAGTATTTT | TRBJ2-3 | TRBD2 | TRBV30 | -
CAIGSGQANQPQHF | TGTGCCATCGGGAGCGGGCAGGCAAATCAGCCCCAGCATTTT | TRBJ1-5 | - | TRBV10-3 | -
CASSWGVTDTQYF | TGTGCCAGCAGTTGGGGGGTCACAGATACGCAGTATTTT | TRBJ2-3 | - | TRBV25-1 | -
CASSARGLAAYEQYF | TGTGCCAGCAGCGCACGGGGACTAGCGGCCTACGAGCAGTACTTC | TRBJ2-7 | TRBD2 | TRBV6-5 | -
CASTTGGWNTGPYEQYF | TGTGCCAGCACCACCGGGGGTTGGAATACGGGGCCATACGAGCAGTACTTC | TRBJ2-7 | - | TRBV7-2 | few
CASSSPSTSGTGELFF | TGTGCCAGCAGTTCCCCGTCGACTAGCGGGACCGGGGAGCTGTTTTTT | TRBJ2-2 | TRBD2 | TRBV28 | -
CASSYRSLPGELFF | TGTGCCAGCAGTTACCGGAGCCTCCCCGGGGAGCTGTTTTTT | TRBJ2-2 | - | TRBV6-5 | -
CASSHQGARRTEAFF | TGTGCCAGCAGCCATCAGGGGGCGAGACGGACTGAAGCTTTCTTT | TRBJ1-1 | TRBD1 | TRBV11-1 | -
CASSSEGVVGTGELFF | TGTGCCAGCAGCTCGGAGGGAGTCGTCGGGACCGGGGAGCTGTTTTTT | TRBJ2-2 | - | TRBV5-7 | -
CASSLGLYGDREQYF | TGTGCCAGCAGCTTAGGATTGTATGGGGACAGGGAGCAGTACTTC | TRBJ2-7 | TRBD1 | TRBV7-9 | -
CASSPRDRRESQYF | TGTGCCAGCTCACCAAGGGACAGACGGGAGTCCCAGTACTTC | TRBJ2-5 | - | TRBV18 | -
CASSLGIGGLAGANVLTF | TGTGCCAGCAGCTTAGGTATCGGGGGGTTGGCTGGGGCCAACGTCCTGACTTTC | TRBJ2-6 | TRBD2 | TRBV11-2 | -
CATSRGVYRTELGEKLFF | TGTGCCACCAGCAGAGGCGTTTACAGGACAGAATTGGGTGAAAAACTGTTTTTT | TRBJ1-4 | - | TRBV15 | -
CASSTGTRYEQYF | TGTGCCAGCAGCACCGGGACACGATACGAGCAGTACTTC | TRBJ2-7 | - | TRBV7-2 | -